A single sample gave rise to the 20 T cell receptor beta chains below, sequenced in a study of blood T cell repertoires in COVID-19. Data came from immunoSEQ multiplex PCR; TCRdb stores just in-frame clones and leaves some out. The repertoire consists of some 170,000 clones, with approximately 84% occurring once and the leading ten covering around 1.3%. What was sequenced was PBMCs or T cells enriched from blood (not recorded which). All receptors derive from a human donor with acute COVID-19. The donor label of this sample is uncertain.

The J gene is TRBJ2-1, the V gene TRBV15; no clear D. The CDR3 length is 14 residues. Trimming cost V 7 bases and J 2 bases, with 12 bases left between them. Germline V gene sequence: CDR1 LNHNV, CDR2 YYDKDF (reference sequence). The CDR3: CATKTYATYNEQFF. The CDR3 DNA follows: TGTGCCACCAAAACATACGCCACCTACAATGAGCAGTTCTTC.

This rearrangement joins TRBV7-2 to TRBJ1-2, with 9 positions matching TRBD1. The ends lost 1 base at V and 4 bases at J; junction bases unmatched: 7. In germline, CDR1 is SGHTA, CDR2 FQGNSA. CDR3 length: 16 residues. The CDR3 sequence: CASSLGGQGPIYGYTF. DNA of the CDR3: TGTGCCAGCAGCTTAGGGGGACAGGGTCCGATCTATGGCTACACCTTC.

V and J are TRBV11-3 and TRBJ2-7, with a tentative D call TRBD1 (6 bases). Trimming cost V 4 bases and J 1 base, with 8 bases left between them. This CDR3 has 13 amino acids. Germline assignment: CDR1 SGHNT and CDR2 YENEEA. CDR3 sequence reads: CASSSQGSYEQYF. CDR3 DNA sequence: TGTGCCAGCAGCTCACAGGGATCCTACGAGCAGTACTTC.

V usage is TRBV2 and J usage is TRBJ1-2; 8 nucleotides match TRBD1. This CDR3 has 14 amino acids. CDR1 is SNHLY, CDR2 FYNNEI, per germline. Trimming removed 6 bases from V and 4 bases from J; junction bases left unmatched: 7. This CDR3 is CASSDTGGTYGYTF. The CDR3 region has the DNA TGTGCCAGCAGCGACACAGGGGGGACCTATGGCTACACCTTC.

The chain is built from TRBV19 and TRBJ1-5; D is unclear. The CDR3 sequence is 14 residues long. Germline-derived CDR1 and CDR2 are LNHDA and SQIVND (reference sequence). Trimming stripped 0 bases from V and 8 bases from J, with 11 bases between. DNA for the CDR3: TGTGCCAGTAGTATAGAGATGGCAGATAAGCCCCAGCATTTT. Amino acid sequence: CASSIEMADKPQHF.

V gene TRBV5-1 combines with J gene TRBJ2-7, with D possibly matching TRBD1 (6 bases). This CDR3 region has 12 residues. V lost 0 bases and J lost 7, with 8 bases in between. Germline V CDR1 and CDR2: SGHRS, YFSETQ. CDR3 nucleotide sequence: TGCGCCAGCAGCTTGGCAGGGGATGAGCAGTACTTC. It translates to CASSLAGDEQYF.

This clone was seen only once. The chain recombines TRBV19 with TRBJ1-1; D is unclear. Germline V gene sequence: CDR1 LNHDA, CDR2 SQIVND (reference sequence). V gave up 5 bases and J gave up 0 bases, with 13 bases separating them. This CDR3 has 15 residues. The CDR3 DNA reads TGTGCCAGTAGTTCCCAGAGGCGGCTGAACACTGAAGCTTTCTTT. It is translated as CASSSQRRLNTEAFF.

The CDR3 region is CASSQGSGGAREQYF. The CDR3 DNA reads as TGTGCCAGCAGCCAAGGGAGCGGGGGGGCACGAGAGCAGTACTTC. The chain uses TRBV3-1 (or the pseudogene TRBV3-2) and TRBJ2-7, with 10 bases lining up with TRBD2. The J segment lost 7 bases and the V segment lost 1 base, leaving 7 bases of the junction unmatched. There are 15 residues in the CDR3. The germline gives CDR1 LGHDT, CDR2 YNNKEL (reference sequence).

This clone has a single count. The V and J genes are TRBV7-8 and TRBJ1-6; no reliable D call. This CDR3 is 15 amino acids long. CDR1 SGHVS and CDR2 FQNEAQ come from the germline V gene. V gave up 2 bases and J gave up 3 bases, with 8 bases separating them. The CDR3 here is CASSLLLSYNSPLHF. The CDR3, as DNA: TGTGCCAGCAGCTTACTCCTGAGCTATAATTCACCCCTCCACTTT.

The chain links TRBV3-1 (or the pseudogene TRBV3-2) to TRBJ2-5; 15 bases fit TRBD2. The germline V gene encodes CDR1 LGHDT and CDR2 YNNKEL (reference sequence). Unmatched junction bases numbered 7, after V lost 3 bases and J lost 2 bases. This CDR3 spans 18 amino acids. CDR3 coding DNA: TGTGCCAGCAGCCAGAGGGGACTAGCGGGGGGAGGTCAAGAGACCCAGTACTTC. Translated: CASSQRGLAGGGQETQYF.

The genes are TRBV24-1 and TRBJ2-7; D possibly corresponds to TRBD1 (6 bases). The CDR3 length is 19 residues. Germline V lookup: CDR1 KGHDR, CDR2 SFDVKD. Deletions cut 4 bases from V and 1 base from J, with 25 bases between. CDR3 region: CATSEIPGHRTKLSYEQYF. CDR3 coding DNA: TGTGCCACCAGTGAGATACCGGGACATAGGACGAAATTATCCTACGAGCAGTACTTC.

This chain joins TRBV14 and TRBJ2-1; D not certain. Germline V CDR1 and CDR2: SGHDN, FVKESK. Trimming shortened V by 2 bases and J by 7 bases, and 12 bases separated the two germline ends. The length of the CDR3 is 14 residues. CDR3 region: CASSQFEHRNEQFF. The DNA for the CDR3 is TGTGCCAGCAGCCAATTCGAACACCGAAATGAGCAGTTCTTC.

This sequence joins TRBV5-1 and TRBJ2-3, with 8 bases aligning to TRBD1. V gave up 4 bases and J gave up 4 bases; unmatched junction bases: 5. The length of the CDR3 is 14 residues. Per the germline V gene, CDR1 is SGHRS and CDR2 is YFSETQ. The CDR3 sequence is CASSEDRVADTQYF. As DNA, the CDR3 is TGCGCCAGCAGCGAGGACAGGGTCGCAGATACGCAGTATTTT.

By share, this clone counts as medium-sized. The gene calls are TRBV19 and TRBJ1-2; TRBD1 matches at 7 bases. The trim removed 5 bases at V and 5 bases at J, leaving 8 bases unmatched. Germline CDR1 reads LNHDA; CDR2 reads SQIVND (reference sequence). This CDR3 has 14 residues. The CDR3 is CASSFGDSRYGYTF. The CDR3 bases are TGTGCCAGTAGTTTTGGGGACAGCCGGTATGGCTACACCTTC. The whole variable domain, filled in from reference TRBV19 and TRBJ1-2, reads DGGITQSPKYLFRKEGQNVTLSCEQNLNHDAMYWYRQDPGQGLRLIYYSQIVNDFQKGDIAEGYSVSREKKESFPLTVTSAQKNPTAFYLCASSFGDSRYGYTFGSGTRLTVV.

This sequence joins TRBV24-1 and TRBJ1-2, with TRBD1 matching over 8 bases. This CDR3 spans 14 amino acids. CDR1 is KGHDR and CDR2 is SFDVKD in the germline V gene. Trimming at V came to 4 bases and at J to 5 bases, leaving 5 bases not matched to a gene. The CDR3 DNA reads TGTGCCACCAGTGACCCCGGGACAGGATATGGCTACACCTTC. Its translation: CATSDPGTGYGYTF.

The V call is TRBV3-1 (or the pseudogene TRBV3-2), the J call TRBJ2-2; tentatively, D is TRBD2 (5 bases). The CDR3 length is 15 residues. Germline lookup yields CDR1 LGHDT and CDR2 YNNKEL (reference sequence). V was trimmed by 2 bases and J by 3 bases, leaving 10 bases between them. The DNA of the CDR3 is TGTGCCAGCAGCCAACAAGAGGGATACACCGGGGAGCTGTTTTTT. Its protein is CASSQQEGYTGELFF.

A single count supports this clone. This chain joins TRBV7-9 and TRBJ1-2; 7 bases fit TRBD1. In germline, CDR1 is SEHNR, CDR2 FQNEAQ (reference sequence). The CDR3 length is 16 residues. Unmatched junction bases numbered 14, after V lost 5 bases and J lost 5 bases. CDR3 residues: CASSPRMGQRNYGYTF. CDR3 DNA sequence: TGTGCCAGCAGCCCCAGGATGGGACAGCGTAATTATGGCTACACCTTC.

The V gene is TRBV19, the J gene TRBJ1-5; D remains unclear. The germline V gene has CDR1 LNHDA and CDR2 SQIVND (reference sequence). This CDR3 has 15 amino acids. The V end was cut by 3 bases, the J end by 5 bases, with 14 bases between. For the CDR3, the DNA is TGTGCCAGTAGTATCATTTCAGTGGCTGATCAGCCCCAGCATTTT. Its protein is CASSIISVADQPQHF.

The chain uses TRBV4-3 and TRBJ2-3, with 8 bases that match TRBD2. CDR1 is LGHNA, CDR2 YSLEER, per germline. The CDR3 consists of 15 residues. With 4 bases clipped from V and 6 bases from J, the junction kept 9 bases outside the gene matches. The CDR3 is CASSPRGGPSDTQYF. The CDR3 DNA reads TGCGCCAGCAGCCCTCGGGGGGGGCCGTCCGATACGCAGTATTTT.

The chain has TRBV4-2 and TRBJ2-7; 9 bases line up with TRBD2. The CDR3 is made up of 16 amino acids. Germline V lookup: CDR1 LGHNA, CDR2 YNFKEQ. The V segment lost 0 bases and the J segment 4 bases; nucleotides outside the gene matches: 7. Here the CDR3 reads CASSQDWAGGLYEQYF. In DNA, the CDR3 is TGTGCCAGCAGCCAAGATTGGGCGGGGGGGTTGTACGAGCAGTACTTC.